One T cell receptor beta chain is described in this entry. A few counts support this clonotype. The antigen it recognizes is unknown. No qualities accompany the bases; no much larger clone lies one base away. The source of the sample is a study of early T cells in non-severe SARS-CoV-2 infection (dated by TCRdb to 2020 to 2022). Study-wide context: TCR sequencing used bulk RNA from unsorted whole blood, so alpha and beta chains could not be paired.

This was a case-control study nested in a cohort of healthcare workers in London, UK, who had nasopharyngeal swab PCR tests and blood samples taken every week. Between 23 and 31 March 2020, the week of the UK lockdown, healthcare workers were enrolled and then followed up weekly for as long as 16 weeks. Including cysteine and phenylalanine, the CDR3 has 15 amino acids. The kept DNA is CDR3 alone, 45 bases in frame from the first base. The germline V gene encodes CDR1 SGDLS and CDR2 YYNGEE. Relative to germline, V is 4 bases shorter and J is 5 bases shorter, with 15 bases between their ends. Receptor libraries were prepared by 5' RACE. Sequencing was carried out with a NextSeq 500. Unique molecular identifiers were attached to individual cDNA molecules in the TCR library protocol so that sequencing error and PCR bias could be corrected. Sequencing covered both TCR alpha and beta chains, and within each sample the abundances of alpha and beta sequences were tightly co-correlated. As for the original processing: Decombinator V4 was used to annotate the V gene, J gene and CDR3 of the TCR sequences. TCRs were defined as expanded if a significant change between any two time points was detected under a Poisson model with p below 0.0001. TCR abundances were normalised to the total number of TCRs sequenced per sample and were expressed as counts per million. TRAV1-2 paired with TRAJ12, TRAJ20 or TRAJ33 defined MAIT TCRs, while TRAV10 paired with TRAJ18 defined iNKT TCRs. VDJdb, accessed 1 November 2021, was searched for CMV, EBV and SARS-CoV-2 annotated TCRs, excluding TCRs annotated for multiple antigens. TCRdb reran the public reads through fastp at Q25 and MiXCR, keeping productive beta chains. Every distinct CDR3 protein forms one entry, paired with its most common genes and DNA. The V and J calls reflect TCRdb's pipeline rather than the authors' work. The sample contains around 71,000 distinct CDR3 sequences, more than 12% of them found a single time. The ten largest clones represent around 3.6% of the sample.

What the research found in general, with its limitations: VDJdb matching was skewed toward anti-spike CD8 responses and likely underestimated virus-specific expansions by missing private and CD4 specificities.

The chain is made from TRBV9 and TRBJ2-2; possibly the D gene is TRBD1, per 6 matching bases. Sequencing was performed on whole blood, taken at baseline. The source is an adult who was a healthcare worker with PCR-confirmed SARS-CoV-2 infection or an uninfected control (not recorded which). The DNA sequence is TGTGCCAGCAGCCCCCTGGGCAGGGGTACCGGGGAGCTGTTTTTT. This yields the protein CASSPLGRGTGELFF.